The next 20 T cell receptor beta chains were all read from a single sample in a study of blood T cell repertoires in COVID-19 (dated by TCRdb to 2019 to 2021). Receptor amplification or capture employed the immunoSEQ multiplex PCR assay. TCRdb stores this immuneACCESS table with in-frame sequences only. Part of the clones is absent; in the studies checked, under half of the shortfall reflects unresolved V genes, and no reason is known for the rest. Across this sample there are about 59,000 clones, with around 82% seen only once. The ten largest clonotypes hold 7.2% of the sample. The sequencing input was peripheral blood. These receptor sequences come from a man between 60 and 75 years old with acute or convalescent COVID-19.

This clone was seen repeatedly, ten times or more. The genes are TRBV7-8 and TRBJ1-2, with unresolved D. V dropped 0 bases and J dropped 7 bases, with 9 bases sitting between them. The CDR3 is 13 residues long. The germline V gene encodes CDR1 SGHVS and CDR2 FQNEAQ. CDR3 nucleotides: TGTGCCAGCAGCTTAGCGGAGGTCCGTGGCTACACCTTC. Translation gives CASSLAEVRGYTF.

This rearrangement joins TRBV6-6 to TRBJ1-3; D is uncertain. The CDR3 totals 14 residues. Trimming took 4 bases from V and 0 from J, leaving 7 bases between them. In germline, CDR1 is MNHNY, CDR2 SVGAGI (reference sequence). The CDR3 protein is CASSSRDSGNTIYF. The CDR3 DNA sequence: TGTGCCAGCAGTTCCCGGGACTCTGGAAACACCATATATTTT.

The chain couples TRBV7-9 to TRBJ1-2; 8 positions match TRBD1. V shed 5 bases, J shed 3 bases, and the junction held 5 bases outside the gene matches. The germline V gene has CDR1 SEHNR and CDR2 FQNEAQ (reference sequence). CDR3 size: 14 residues. The CDR3, as DNA: TGTGCCAGCAGCGCAGGGGGCGGATACTATGGCTACACCTTC. This gives the protein CASSAGGGYYGYTF.

This chain uses TRBV19 with TRBJ2-7, with 8 bases aligning to TRBD2. Unmatched junction bases numbered 9, after V lost 3 bases and J lost 5 bases. CDR3 length: 15 residues. Germline CDR1 LNHDA, CDR2 SQIVND (reference sequence). CDR3 in amino acids: CASSMGRGGSNEQYF. The CDR3 nucleotides read TGTGCCAGTAGTATGGGTCGGGGGGGCAGCAACGAGCAGTACTTC.

This clone was detected only a few times. J is TRBJ1-3 and V is TRBV10-3; tentative D call: TRBD1 (5 bases). Deletions cut 4 bases from V and 1 base from J, with 11 bases between. The germline gives CDR1 ENHRY, CDR2 SYGVKD. The CDR3 is 15 residues long. The chain's CDR3 is CAISGWGGSGNTIYF. The CDR3 DNA reads TGTGCCATCAGTGGTTGGGGGGGATCTGGAAACACCATATATTTT.

The chain has TRBV4-1 and TRBJ2-7, with a weak D call TRBD1 (6 bases). Germline CDR1 MGHRA, CDR2 YSYEKL. This CDR3 spans 14 amino acids. Trimming pared 1 base from V and 1 base from J, leaving 8 bases between. DNA of the CDR3: TGCGCCAGCAGCCAAGGGACAGCTTCCTACGAGCAGTACTTC. Residues: CASSQGTASYEQYF.

This chain connects TRBV6-4 to TRBJ2-2, with TRBD2 as a possible D gene (6 bases). Germline CDR1 MRHNA, CDR2 SNTAGT. The CDR3 covers 13 residues. V was cut by 6 bases and J by 4 bases, with 9 bases left in between. The CDR3 here is CASSGGSTGELFF. The CDR3, as DNA: TGTGCCAGCAGCGGAGGGTCCACCGGGGAGCTGTTTTTT.

This chain uses TRBV2 with TRBJ1-5; D may be TRBD1 (5 bases). The germline CDR1 and CDR2 sequences are SNHLY and FYNNEI. Between the trimmed V and J ends, which lost 6 bases and 4 bases, there was a span of 16 bases. The CDR3 consists of 15 residues. Here the CDR3 reads CASRVSGQQNQPQHF. CDR3 bases: TGTGCCAGCAGAGTCTCAGGGCAACAGAATCAGCCCCAGCATTTT.

The chain carries TRBV27 and TRBJ2-1; TRBD1 is a possible D gene (6 bases). CDR3 size: 14 residues. Germline V gene lookup returns CDR1 MNHEY and CDR2 SMNVEV (reference sequence). Trimming removed 6 bases from V and 6 bases from J, with 15 bases in between. The CDR3 sequence is CASRQTGWRNEQFF. The CDR3 coding sequence is TGTGCCAGCAGGCAAACAGGGTGGCGCAATGAGCAGTTCTTC.

This clone appeared a few times. This sequence joins TRBV15 and TRBJ2-2; D unresolved. Germline CDR1 is LNHNV and CDR2 is YYDKDF (reference sequence). Trimming pared 0 bases from V and 3 bases from J, leaving 8 bases between. This CDR3 region has 15 residues. The CDR3 DNA is TGTGCCACCAGCAGAGATCCCACATACACCGGGGAGCTGTTTTTT. Translating gives CATSRDPTYTGELFF.

J is TRBJ2-7 and V is TRBV2; 11 bases fit TRBD2. This CDR3 spans 13 amino acids. Trimming removed 7 bases from V and 1 base from J; junction bases left unmatched: 0. Germline CDR1 SNHLY, CDR2 FYNNEI. CDR3 sequence reads: CASTSGGSYEQYF. DNA for the CDR3: TGTGCCAGCACTAGCGGGGGGTCCTACGAGCAGTACTTC. The entire variable domain, with the rest obtained from reference TRBV2 and TRBJ2-7, is as follows: EPEVTQTPSHQVTQMGQEVILRCVPISNHLYFYWYRQILGQKVEFLVSFYNNEISEKSEIFDDQFSVERPDGSNFTLKIRSTKLEDSAMYFCASTSGGSYEQYFGPGTRLTVT.

This sequence joins TRBV18 and TRBJ2-2; the match to TRBD1 covers 7 bases. The CDR3 totals 16 residues. Trimming removed 3 bases from V and 5 bases from J; junction bases left unmatched: 9. Germline V gene sequence: CDR1 KGHSH, CDR2 LQKENI. In DNA, the CDR3 is TGTGCCAGCTCACCGTATACCACAGGGGTTACCGGGGAGCTGTTTTTT. Amino acids: CASSPYTTGVTGELFF.

The CDR3 protein is CASSWGPETGELFF. In nucleotides, the CDR3 is TGTGCCAGTAGTTGGGGCCCGGAGACCGGGGAGCTGTTTTTT. The genes are TRBV19 and TRBJ2-2; TRBD1 might be the D (5 bases). The CDR3 is 14 residues long. Per the germline V gene, CDR1 is LNHDA and CDR2 is SQIVND (reference sequence). Trimming pared 5 bases from V and 5 bases from J, leaving 12 bases between.

V is TRBV30 and J is TRBJ1-4; TRBD1 matches at 9 bases. J gave up 7 bases and V 3 bases, and 12 bases lay outside the gene matches. Per the germline V gene, CDR1 is GTSNPN and CDR2 is SVGIG (reference sequence). CDR3 length: 16 amino acids. CDR3: CAWSRGPTGGSEKLFF. The CDR3 region has the DNA TGTGCCTGGAGCCGGGGCCCTACAGGGGGCAGTGAAAAACTGTTTTTT.

The chain is built from TRBV2 and TRBJ2-7; 8 bases are shared with TRBD1. Germline-derived CDR1 and CDR2 are SNHLY and FYNNEI. The CDR3 has 14 residues. Trimming cost V 11 bases and J 0 bases; bases outside gene matches: 9. The DNA of the CDR3 is TGTGCCGGGGAACGGGACAGGAGCTCCTACGAGCAGTACTTC. Amino acid sequence: CAGERDRSSYEQYF.

The rearrangement links TRBV13 to TRBJ1-4, with 8 positions matching TRBD1. This CDR3 spans 15 amino acids. Germline trimming cut 3 bases from V and 7 bases from J; bases unmatched to any gene: 7. CDR1 is PRHDT, CDR2 FYEKMQ, per germline (reference sequence). Written as DNA, the CDR3 is TGTGCCAGCAGCTTTCGTTCAGGGGGCGGTGAAAAACTGTTTTTT. Its translation is CASSFRSGGGEKLFF.

This clone was seen more than once but under ten times. The CDR3 is CASSPDGGGAYEQYF. The DNA for the CDR3 is TGTGCCAGCAGCCCCGACGGCGGGGGGGCTTACGAGCAGTACTTC. This chain links TRBV7-2 with TRBJ2-7; 9 bases are shared with TRBD2. This CDR3 spans 15 amino acids. V trimming: 5 bases; J trimming: 4 bases; junction bases outside the gene matches: 9. Germline CDR1 and CDR2: SGHTA and FQGNSA.

The chain carries TRBV4-2 and TRBJ2-3; 9 positions match TRBD2. Germline V gene sequence: CDR1 LGHNA, CDR2 YNFKEQ. The V segment lost 2 bases and the J segment 0 bases; nucleotides outside the gene matches: 6. The CDR3 runs 17 residues. The CDR3 region is CASSQRAGGPSTDTQYF. CDR3 DNA: TGTGCCAGCAGCCAACGAGCGGGGGGTCCTAGCACAGATACGCAGTATTTT.

This sequence joins TRBV5-1 and TRBJ2-7; a weak D match, TRBD2 (7 bases). Deletions cut 0 bases from V and 3 bases from J, with 13 bases between. The CDR3 runs to 15 residues. Germline V gives CDR1 SGHRS, CDR2 YFSETQ. The CDR3 loop reads CASSLVGGGGYEQYF. The CDR3 DNA reads as TGCGCCAGCAGCTTGGTAGGGGGAGGGGGCTACGAGCAGTACTTC.

This chain joins TRBV3-1 (or the pseudogene TRBV3-2) and TRBJ1-1; the D is unclear. CDR3 length equals 12 residues. V shed 1 base and J shed 4 bases, with 4 bases lying between them. Germline loops: CDR1 LGHDT, CDR2 YNNKEL (reference sequence). CDR3 amino acids: CASSQASTEAFF. CDR3 nucleotide sequence: TGTGCCAGCAGCCAAGCATCCACTGAAGCTTTCTTT.